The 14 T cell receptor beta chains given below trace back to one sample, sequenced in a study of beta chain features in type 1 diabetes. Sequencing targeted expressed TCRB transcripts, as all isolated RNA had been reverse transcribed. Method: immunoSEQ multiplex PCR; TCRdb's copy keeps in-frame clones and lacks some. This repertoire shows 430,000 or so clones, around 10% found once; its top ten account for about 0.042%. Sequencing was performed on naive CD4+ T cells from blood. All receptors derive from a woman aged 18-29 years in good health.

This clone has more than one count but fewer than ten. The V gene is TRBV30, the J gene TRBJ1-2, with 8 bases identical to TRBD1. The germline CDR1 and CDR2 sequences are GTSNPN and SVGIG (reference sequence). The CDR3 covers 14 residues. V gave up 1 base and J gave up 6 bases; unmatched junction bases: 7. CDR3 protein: CAWSGTGWVDGYTF. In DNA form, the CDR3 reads TGTGCCTGGAGTGGGACAGGGTGGGTTGATGGCTACACCTTC.

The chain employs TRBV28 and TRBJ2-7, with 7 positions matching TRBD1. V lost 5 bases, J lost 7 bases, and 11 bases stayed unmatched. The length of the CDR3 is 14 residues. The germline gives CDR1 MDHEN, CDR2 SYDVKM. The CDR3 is CASSLSQGLGEQYV. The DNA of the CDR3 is TGTGCCAGCAGTCTCTCACAGGGGTTGGGGGAGCAGTACGTC.

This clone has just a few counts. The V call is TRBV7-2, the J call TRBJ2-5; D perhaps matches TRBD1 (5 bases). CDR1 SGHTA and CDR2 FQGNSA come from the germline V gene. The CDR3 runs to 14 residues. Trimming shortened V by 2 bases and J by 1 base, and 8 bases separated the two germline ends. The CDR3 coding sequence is TGTGCCAGCAGCTTAAGGCAGGGCCAAGAGACCCAGTACTTC. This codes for CASSLRQGQETQYF.

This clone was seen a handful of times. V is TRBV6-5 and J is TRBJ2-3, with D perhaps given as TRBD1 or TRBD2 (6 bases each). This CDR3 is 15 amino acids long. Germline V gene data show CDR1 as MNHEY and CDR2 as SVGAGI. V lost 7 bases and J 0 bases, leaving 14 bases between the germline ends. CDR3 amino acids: CASTKTGTSTDTQYF. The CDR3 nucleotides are TGTGCCAGCACCAAAACAGGGACTAGCACAGATACGCAGTATTTT.

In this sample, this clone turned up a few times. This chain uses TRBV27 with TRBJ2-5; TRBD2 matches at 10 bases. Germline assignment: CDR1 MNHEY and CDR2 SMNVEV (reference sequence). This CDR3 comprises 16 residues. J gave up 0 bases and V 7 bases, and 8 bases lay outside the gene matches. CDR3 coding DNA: TGTGCCAGCAAAAGCCTAGCGGGGGTCAACCAAGAGACCCAGTACTTC. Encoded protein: CASKSLAGVNQETQYF.

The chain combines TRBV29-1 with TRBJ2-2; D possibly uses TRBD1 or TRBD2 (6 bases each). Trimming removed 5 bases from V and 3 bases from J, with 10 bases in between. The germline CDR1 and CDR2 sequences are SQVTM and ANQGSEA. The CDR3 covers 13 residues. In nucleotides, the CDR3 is TGCAGCGTTAGGGGGGCCCACACCGGGGAGCTGTTTTTT. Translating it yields CSVRGAHTGELFF.

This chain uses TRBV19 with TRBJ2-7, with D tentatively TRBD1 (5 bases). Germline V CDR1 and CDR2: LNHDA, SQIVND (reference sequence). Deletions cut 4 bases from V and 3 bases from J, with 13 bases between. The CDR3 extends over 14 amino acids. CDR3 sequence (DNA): TGTGCCAGTAGTAAAGAGACAGCACGCTACGAGCAGTACTTC. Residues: CASSKETARYEQYF. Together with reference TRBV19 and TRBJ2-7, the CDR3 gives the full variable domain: DGGITQSPKYLFRKEGQNVTLSCEQNLNHDAMYWYRQDPGQGLRLIYYSQIVNDFQKGDIAEGYSVSREKKESFPLTVTSAQKNPTAFYLCASSKETARYEQYFGPGTRLTVT.

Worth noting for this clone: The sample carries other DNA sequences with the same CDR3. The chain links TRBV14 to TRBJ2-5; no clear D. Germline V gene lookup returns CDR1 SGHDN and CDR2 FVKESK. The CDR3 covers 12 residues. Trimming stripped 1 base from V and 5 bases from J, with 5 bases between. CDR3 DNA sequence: TGTGCCAGCAGCCAAGTTAGGGAGACCCAGTACTTC. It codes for CASSQVRETQYF. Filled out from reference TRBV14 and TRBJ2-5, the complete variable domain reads EAGVTQFPSHSVIEKGQTVTLRCDPISGHDNLYWYRRVMGKEIKFLLHFVKESKQDESGMPNNRFLAERTGGTYSTLKVQPAELEDSGVYFCASSQVRETQYFGPGTRLLVL.

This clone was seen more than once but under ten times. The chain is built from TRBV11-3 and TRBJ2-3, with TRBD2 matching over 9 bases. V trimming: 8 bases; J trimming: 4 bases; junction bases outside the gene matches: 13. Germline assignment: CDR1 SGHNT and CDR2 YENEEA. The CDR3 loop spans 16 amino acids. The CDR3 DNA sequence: TGTGCCAGCGCTCAGGGCGGGAGGGCCCTCGCAGATACGCAGTATTTT. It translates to CASAQGGRALADTQYF.

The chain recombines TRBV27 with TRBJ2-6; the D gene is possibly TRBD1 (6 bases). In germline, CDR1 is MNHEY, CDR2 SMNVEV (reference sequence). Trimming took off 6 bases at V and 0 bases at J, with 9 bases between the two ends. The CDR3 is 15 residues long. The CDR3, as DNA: TGTGCCAGCAGCCCACAGGGCTCTGGGGCCAACGTCCTGACTTTC. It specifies CASSPQGSGANVLTF.

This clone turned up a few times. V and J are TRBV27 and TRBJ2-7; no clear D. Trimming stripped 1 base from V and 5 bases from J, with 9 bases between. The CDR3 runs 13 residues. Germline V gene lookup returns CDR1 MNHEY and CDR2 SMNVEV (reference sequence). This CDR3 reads CASSLYETDEQYF. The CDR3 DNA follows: TGTGCCAGCAGTTTATATGAGACGGACGAGCAGTACTTC.

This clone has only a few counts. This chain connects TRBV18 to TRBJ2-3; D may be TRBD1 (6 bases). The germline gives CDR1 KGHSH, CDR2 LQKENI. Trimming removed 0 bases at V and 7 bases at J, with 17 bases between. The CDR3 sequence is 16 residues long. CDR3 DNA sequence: TGTGCCAGCTCACCACCGGTCCAGGGGCATAGAAATACGCAGTATTTT. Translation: CASSPPVQGHRNTQYF.

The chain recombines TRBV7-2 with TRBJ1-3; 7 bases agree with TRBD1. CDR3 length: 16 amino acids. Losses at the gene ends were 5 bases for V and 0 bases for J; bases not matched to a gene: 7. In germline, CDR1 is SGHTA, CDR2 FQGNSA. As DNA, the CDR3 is TGTGCCAGCAGCCCCCAGGGGGGAGGCTCTGGAAACACCATATATTTT. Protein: CASSPQGGGSGNTIYF.

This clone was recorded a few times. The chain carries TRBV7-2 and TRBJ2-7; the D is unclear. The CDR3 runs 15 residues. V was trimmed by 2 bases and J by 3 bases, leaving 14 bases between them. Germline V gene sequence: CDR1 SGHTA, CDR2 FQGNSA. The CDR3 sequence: CASSLSRRIIYEQYF. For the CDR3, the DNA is TGTGCCAGCAGCTTATCGCGGCGGATAATCTACGAGCAGTACTTC.